The sequence of this T cell receptor beta chain was determined in a study of response to subunit inactivated influenza vaccine. Notes on this clonotype: Its antigen is unknown.

From germline, CDR1 is SEHNR and CDR2 FQNEAQ (reference sequence). V lost 6 bases and J lost 6, with 17 bases in between. The CDR3 spans 14 residues. Study-wide results and limits: Every seasonal influenza vaccination brings in few new T cells, the authors suggested.

TCRdb independently ran MiXCR on the RT-PCR reads; one entry per CDR3 protein. This table holds 530,000 or so distinct CDR3 sequences, about 25% found once. Sequencing was performed on CD4+ T cells sorted from PBMCs, taken more than 4 days after vaccination. The genes are TRBV7-9 and TRBJ2-5; D unresolved. The receptor was derived from a man aged 50-59 years who received an inactivated influenza vaccine. The CDR3 DNA reads TGTGCCAGCAGTCCTACCAATTCAGGAAAGACCCAGTACTTC. This translates into CASSPTNSGKTQYF.